The entry below gives a single T cell receptor (beta chain) sequence along with its context. The antigen is undetermined. The data are from a study of early T cells in non-severe SARS-CoV-2 infection. TCRdb analysed the 5' RACE reads with MiXCR anew, one entry per CDR3 protein. The data show approximately 84,000 distinct CDR3 sequences, with about 16% seen just once and about 5.5% held by the top ten. General study findings and limits: VDJdb-based annotation leaned toward anti-spike CD8 responses and missed private and CD4 specificities.

The clonotype originates from an adult who was a healthcare worker with PCR-confirmed SARS-CoV-2 infection or an uninfected control (not recorded which). Sequencing was done on a sample of whole blood.

In DNA form, the CDR3 reads TGTGCCAGCAGTTCCCCCAGGGTTTTAGGCTACACCTTC. Its protein is CASSSPRVLGYTF. V gene TRBV28 combines with J gene TRBJ1-2; D may be TRBD1 (5 bases). Trimming pared 4 bases from V and 8 bases from J, leaving 14 bases between. The CDR3 has 13 residues. The V gene's germline CDR1 is MDHEN and CDR2 SYDVKM.